A selection of T cell receptor beta chains follows, all from one sample in a study of beta chain features in type 1 diabetes. This table comes from immunoSEQ multiplex PCR, and its TCRdb copy is limited to in-frame clones, with some not included. The profile shows hundreds of thousands of clones, around 15% of them singletons. Input material: naive CD4+ T cells from blood. The receptor source for this set is a man in his late teens or twenties in good health. The conserved cysteine and the conserved F or W are not part of the CDR3 here. The order of the fields is V gene, clone size, CDR3 protein. Expanded clones are given a class, and other clones once, few, many or no size at all.

v_call: TRBV30
clone_size: few
cdr3_aa: AFNREVGYGYT

v_call: TRBV19
clone_size: .
cdr3_aa: ASSTPGGFSGANVLT

v_call: TRBV1
clone_size: .
cdr3_aa: TSSQERQGQPQH

v_call: TRBV25-1
clone_size: .
cdr3_aa: ASSEYRGRSYNEQF

v_call: TRBV18
clone_size: .
cdr3_aa: ASSPQTGQAYEQY

v_call: TRBV11-2
clone_size: .
cdr3_aa: ASSLAAGGNEQF

v_call: TRBV19
clone_size: .
cdr3_aa: ASSGGRGHHNEQF

v_call: TRBV6-5
clone_size: .
cdr3_aa: ASSYPGAYEQY

v_call: TRBV7-3
clone_size: few
cdr3_aa: ASSLDREGNSPLH

v_call: TRBV18
clone_size: few
cdr3_aa: ASSPPRGRTYNEQF

v_call: TRBV18
clone_size: .
cdr3_aa: ASSPPAAYEQY